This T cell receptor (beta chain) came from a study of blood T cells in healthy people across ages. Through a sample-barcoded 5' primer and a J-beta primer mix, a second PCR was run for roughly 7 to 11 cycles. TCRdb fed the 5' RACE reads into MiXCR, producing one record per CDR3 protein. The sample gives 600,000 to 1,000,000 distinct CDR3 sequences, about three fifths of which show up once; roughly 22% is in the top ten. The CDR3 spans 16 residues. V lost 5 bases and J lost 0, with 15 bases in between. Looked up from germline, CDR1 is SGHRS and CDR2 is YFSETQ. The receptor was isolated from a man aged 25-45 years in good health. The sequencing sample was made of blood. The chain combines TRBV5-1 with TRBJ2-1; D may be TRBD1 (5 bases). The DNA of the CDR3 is TGCGCCAGCAGTCTCCAGGACACAAGCTCCTACAATGAGCAGTTCTTC. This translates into CASSLQDTSSYNEQFF.